The T cell receptor (beta chain) described here comes from a study of T cell changes during pregnancy in multiple sclerosis. Profiled with immunoSEQ multiplex PCR; TCRdb holds only in-frame clones, not every one. The sample has about 11,000 clones, about 94% seen once; the top ten hold approximately 0.3%. The CDR3 sequence is 18 residues long. CDR1 SGHTA and CDR2 FQGNSA come from the germline V gene. The ends lost 4 bases at V and 1 base at J; junction bases unmatched: 11. The sequencing used CD4+ T cells from peripheral blood mononuclear cells, collected before pregnancy. The TCR was taken from a female donor with multiple sclerosis, enrolled in a pregnancy study. V usage is TRBV7-2 and J usage is TRBJ1-1, with 11 bases identical to TRBD1. For the CDR3, the DNA is TGTGCCAGCAGCTCGGACAGGGGGCGCGGTTGGACGAACACTGAAGCTTTCTTT. This translates into CASSSDRGRGWTNTEAFF.